This entry is about one TCR beta chain. This clone was observed a handful of times. Its binding antigen is unknown. No quality values exist for individual bases; no much larger clone is one base distant. This record comes from a study of shared clonotypes between healthy human individuals (dated by TCRdb to the early 2020s). About the full investigation: Three men and two women, aged 18 to 49 years, made up the cohort. To increase sequencing depth and limit assay-specific biases, TCR repertoire library preparation and sequencing were carried out by different laboratories using diverse techniques. To estimate repertoire size and how much clonotype sharing occurs between individuals, the study deeply sequenced the blood TCR repertoires of roughly 5 healthy adults. Each donor's leukapheresis produced roughly between roughly 0.85 and 10 billion PBMCs. For each donor, CD4 naive and CD4 memory were each run on three plates, CD8 naive on two plates, and CD8 memory on one plate.

Using the deep immunoSEQ assay, TCR CDR3 regions were amplified from genomic DNA by multiplex PCR. Extracted genomic DNA from each cell subset was spread evenly across all wells of several immunoSEQ 96-well plates, with each plate serving as a replicate. Each replicate PCR for sorted subsets received around 210 ng genomic DNA, equal to about 29,000 T cell genomes. Purified libraries were quantified with a Qubit 3.0 fluorometer, sized on a Bioanalyzer 2100, and re-quantified with the KAPA Library Quantification kit. Every immunoSEQ 96-well plate was sequenced on a dedicated single-read 150-cycle Illumina NextSeq 550 flow cell. The authors' analysis ran thus. Because only junctional sequences without quality scores were contained in the immunoSEQ output, filtering matching that applied to full-length reads could not be performed. Sequences were annotated with PyIR, a Python wrapper for IgBLAST v1.9, using IMGT germline references to assign V/J genes and CDR3. Reads were filtered out if the reads had weak V/J assignments (E-value above 1e-6), no CDR3, stop codons, out-of-frame junctions, or ambiguous translated residues. V3J clonotypes were defined as sequences sharing an identical inferred V gene, J gene, and CDR3 amino acid sequence. The percentage overlap between two repertoires was calculated by dividing the number of shared unique clonotypes by the size of the smaller repertoire. Richness of each repertoire was evaluated using RTK rarefaction, the Chao1 estimator, and Recon v2.1 estimates of unobserved clonotypes. Generation probabilities were computed with OLGA for all TCRbeta clonotypes obtained by the gDNA method from four donors. Drawn from immuneACCESS, this table holds only the in-frame rearrangements with V and J called that TCRdb kept. Clones are partly lost; checked studies trace under half to an unresolved V gene and leave the rest unexplained. V, J and clone size were drawn from that table, and D and trimming were deduced from the DNA. The sample data list roughly 2,300,000 clones, and 85% to 95% of these were observed just once. 0.37% of the sample rests with the top ten.

Taken from the germline V gene, the CDR1 and CDR2 loops are SGHTA and FQGNSA. There are 14 amino acids in the CDR3, from cysteine to phenylalanine inclusive. The only DNA kept is the CDR3, 42 bases in frame from the first base. V is cut by 1 base and J by 3 bases, and the space between the germline ends is 9 bases. Study-level results and caveats: Pairwise subsampling led to the expectation that sequencing depth would affect the degree of clonotype sharing among donors. Incomplete sequencing was indicated by rarefaction of sorted-subset datasets, despite the large sequencing depth. Roughly 5.2% of naive CD4, roughly 3.6% of naive CD8, approximately 2.2% of memory CD4, and approximately 0.39% of memory CD8 clonotypes were shared across several donors. Naive subsets generally had larger estimated clonotype richness than memory subsets. Compared with non-shared clonotypes, clonotypes shared by all four sorted-subset donors had higher generation probabilities. Only blood was sampled, and tissue TCR repertoires likely differ from those in blood. Because the study included a small number of donors, the genetic and exposure-history diversity represented was limited.

The donors were healthy, HIV-negative adults with no recently reported acute infections or vaccinations. All donors were Caucasian adults living in Nashville, Tennessee, USA. Magnetic negative selection was used to enrich CD4+ T cells, after which naive cells were positively selected on CD45RA and the negative fraction became the memory subset. Blood was collected by leukapheresis, and PBMCs were isolated by Ficoll-Histopaque density gradient centrifugation and then cryopreserved in liquid nitrogen vapor phase. Purity and quantity of every magnetically sorted T cell population were checked by analytical flow cytometry. From each sorted fraction, genomic DNA was isolated and quantified by UV absorbance on a Nanodrop 2000c.

This receptor was taken from a man between 18 and 35 years old in good health. Some clones in this sample may be carry-over from other donors' samples. Sequenced sample: naive CD4+ T cells from PBMCs. Per the publication, the cell subset or site label means: CD45RA+ positively selected. The V and J segments used are TRBV7-2 and TRBJ1-1; no D gene can be assigned with confidence. CDR3 protein: CASSLGQQYTEAFF. The DNA sequence reads TGTGCCAGCAGCTTAGGACAACAGTACACTGAAGCTTTCTTT.